This T cell receptor beta chain comes out of a study of cytomegalovirus exposure and HLA in healthy donors. Regarding the study as a whole: Later analysis placed DRB1 highest and HLA-C lowest in TCR association rates, which differed by HLA locus.

The V end was cut by 7 bases, the J end by 4 bases, with 26 bases between. This CDR3 contains 18 residues. CDR1 PRHDT and CDR2 FYEKMQ come from the germline V gene (reference sequence). In the case of this clone: What it binds is unknown.

Use of 60 Vbeta and 13 Jbeta primers characterized the PCR. Only in-frame clones appear in the TCRdb table, and some are missing; sequencing was by immunoSEQ multiplex PCR. The data contain some 130,000 clones, 70% to 80% of them singletons. The clonotype originates from a man younger than 45 in good health and CMV-seronegative. The source material was PBMCs. This chain uses TRBV13 with TRBJ1-5; the D gene is possibly TRBD1 (6 bases). The CDR3 is CASTRLDRPPSQNQPQHF. The CDR3 nucleotides are TGTGCCAGCACCCGCCTAGACAGGCCGCCTTCTCAGAATCAGCCCCAGCATTTT. The complete variable domain, with remaining parts taken from reference TRBV13 and TRBJ1-5, reads AAGVIQSPRHLIKEKRETATLKCYPIPRHDTVYWYQQGPGQDPQFLISFYEKMQSDKGSIPDRFSAQQFSDYHSELNMSSLELGDSALYFCASTRLDRPPSQNQPQHFGDGTRLSIL.